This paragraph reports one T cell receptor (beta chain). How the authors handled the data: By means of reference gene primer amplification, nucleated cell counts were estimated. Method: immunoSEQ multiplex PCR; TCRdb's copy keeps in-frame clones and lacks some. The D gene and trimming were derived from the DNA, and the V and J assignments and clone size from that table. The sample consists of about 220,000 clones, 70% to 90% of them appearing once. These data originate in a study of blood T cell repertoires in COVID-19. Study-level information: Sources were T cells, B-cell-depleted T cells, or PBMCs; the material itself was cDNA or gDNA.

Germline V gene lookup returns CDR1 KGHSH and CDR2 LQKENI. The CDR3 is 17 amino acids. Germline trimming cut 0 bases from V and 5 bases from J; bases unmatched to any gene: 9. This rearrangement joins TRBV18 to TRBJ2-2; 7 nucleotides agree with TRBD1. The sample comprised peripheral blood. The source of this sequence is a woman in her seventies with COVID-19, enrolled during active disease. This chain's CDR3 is CASSPPTQGQRTGELFF. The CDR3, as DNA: TGTGCCAGCTCACCACCTACCCAGGGACAGCGTACCGGGGAGCTGTTTTTT.